This T cell receptor beta chain was identified in a study of long-term antiretroviral therapy in people with HIV. Run at survey level, the immunoSEQ assay was version v3.0. Clones were sequenced by immunoSEQ multiplex PCR, and TCRdb holds only the in-frame ones, with some missing. Found here are approximately 31,000 clones, around 80% of them singletons; the top ten hold over 7%. In germline, CDR1 is MNHNS, CDR2 SASEGT. This CDR3 is 15 amino acids long. V shed 6 bases and J shed 0 bases, with 11 bases lying between them. Specimen: unsorted PBMCs, collected 3.1 years after starting antiretroviral therapy. The clonotype was recovered from a woman aged 50 to 60 with HIV. The chain joins TRBV6-1 to TRBJ2-2, with D perhaps TRBD2 (6 bases). CDR3 region: CASREWRANTGELFF. The CDR3 nucleotides read TGTGCCAGCAGGGAGTGGAGGGCGAACACCGGGGAGCTGTTTTTT.